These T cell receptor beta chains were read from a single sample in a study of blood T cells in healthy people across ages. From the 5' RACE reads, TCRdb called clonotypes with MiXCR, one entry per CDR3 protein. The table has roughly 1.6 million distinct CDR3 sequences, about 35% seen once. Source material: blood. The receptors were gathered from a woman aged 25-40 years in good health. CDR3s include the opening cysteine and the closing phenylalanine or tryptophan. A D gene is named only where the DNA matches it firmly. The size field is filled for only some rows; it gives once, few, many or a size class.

cdr3_aa: CASSLNYFPYEQYF; cdr3_nt: TGTGCCAGCAGCTTGAACTACTTCCCCTACGAGCAGTACTTC; clone_size: -; v_call: TRBV5-6; j_call: TRBJ2-7; d_call: -; cdr3_length: 14
cdr3_aa: CASSFQGGDSGANVLTF; cdr3_nt: TGCGCCAGCAGTTTTCAAGGTGGGGACTCTGGGGCCAACGTCCTGACTTTC; clone_size: -; v_call: TRBV4-1; j_call: TRBJ2-6; d_call: -; cdr3_length: 17
cdr3_aa: CASSPLDWGYEQYF; cdr3_nt: TGTGCCAGCAGCCCGCTAGACTGGGGCTACGAGCAGTACTTC; clone_size: -; v_call: TRBV11-2; j_call: TRBJ2-7; d_call: -; cdr3_length: 14
cdr3_aa: CASSLIGLSYEQYF; cdr3_nt: TGTGCCAGCAGCTTAATTGGCCTTTCCTACGAGCAGTACTTC; clone_size: -; v_call: TRBV11-2; j_call: TRBJ2-7; d_call: -; cdr3_length: 14
cdr3_aa: CASSRGHGNGYTF; cdr3_nt: TGTGCCAGCAGTCGCGGGCATGGGAATGGCTACACCTTC; clone_size: -; v_call: TRBV6-5; j_call: TRBJ1-2; d_call: -; cdr3_length: 13
cdr3_aa: CASRDAYEQYF; cdr3_nt: TGTGCCAGCCGGGACGCCTACGAGCAGTACTTC; clone_size: many; v_call: TRBV6-5; j_call: TRBJ2-7; d_call: -; cdr3_length: 11
cdr3_aa: CSARDPSNTEAFF; cdr3_nt: TGCAGTGCTAGAGATCCATCTAACACTGAAGCTTTCTTT; clone_size: -; v_call: TRBV20-1; j_call: TRBJ1-1; d_call: -; cdr3_length: 13
cdr3_aa: CASSLLAGGSNYEQYF; cdr3_nt: TGTGCCAGCAGTCTCCTGGCGGGAGGCTCCAACTACGAGCAGTACTTC; clone_size: -; v_call: TRBV11-2; j_call: TRBJ2-7; d_call: TRBD2; cdr3_length: 16
cdr3_aa: CSARGLAGAQETQYF; cdr3_nt: TGCAGTGCTAGAGGCCTAGCGGGGGCCCAAGAGACCCAGTACTTC; clone_size: many; v_call: TRBV20-1; j_call: TRBJ2-5; d_call: TRBD2; cdr3_length: 15
cdr3_aa: CASSSPSGVTNYGYTF; cdr3_nt: TGTGCCAGCAGCTCTCCATCAGGAGTGACTAACTATGGCTACACCTTC; clone_size: few; v_call: TRBV7-9; j_call: TRBJ1-2; d_call: -; cdr3_length: 16
cdr3_aa: CSAIPYGQIAKSIQYF; cdr3_nt: TGCAGTGCTATCCCCTATGGACAGATAGCCAAAAGCATTCAGTACTTC; clone_size: once; v_call: TRBV20-1; j_call: TRBJ2-4; d_call: -; cdr3_length: 16
cdr3_aa: CSARGGRANVTDTQYF; cdr3_nt: TGCAGTGCTAGAGGCGGGAGGGCCAACGTGACAGATACGCAGTATTTT; clone_size: few; v_call: TRBV20-1; j_call: TRBJ2-3; d_call: TRBD2; cdr3_length: 16
cdr3_aa: CASSLGGATQYF; cdr3_nt: TGTGCCAGCAGTTTAGGTGGGGCGACCCAGTACTTC; clone_size: -; v_call: TRBV12-3/TRBV12-4; j_call: TRBJ2-5; d_call: -; cdr3_length: 12
cdr3_aa: CASSRRGTTNEKLFF; cdr3_nt: TGTGCCAGCTCACGACGGGGCACAACTAATGAAAAACTGTTTTTT; clone_size: -; v_call: TRBV18; j_call: TRBJ1-4; d_call: -; cdr3_length: 15
cdr3_aa: CASRWKGGEQYF; cdr3_nt: TGTGCCAGCAGATGGAAAGGTGGGGAGCAGTACTTC; clone_size: few; v_call: TRBV28; j_call: TRBJ2-7; d_call: -; cdr3_length: 12
cdr3_aa: CASSSTSTSTDTQYF; cdr3_nt: TGTGCCAGCAGTTCCACGTCCACTAGCACAGATACGCAGTATTTT; clone_size: -; v_call: TRBV6-1; j_call: TRBJ2-3; d_call: -; cdr3_length: 15
cdr3_aa: CASSQDAGRETEAFF; cdr3_nt: TGTGCCAGCAGCCAAGATGCCGGAAGGGAAACTGAAGCTTTCTTT; clone_size: few; v_call: TRBV4-2; j_call: TRBJ1-1; d_call: -; cdr3_length: 15
cdr3_aa: CASSLKWDGRRGYTF; cdr3_nt: TGTGCCAGCAGCTTAAAGTGGGATGGTAGGCGAGGCTACACCTTC; clone_size: few; v_call: TRBV13; j_call: TRBJ1-2; d_call: -; cdr3_length: 15
cdr3_aa: CASSEVGTAKLFF; cdr3_nt: TGTGCCAGCAGTGAAGTGGGGACAGCCAAACTGTTTTTT; clone_size: few; v_call: TRBV6-1; j_call: TRBJ1-4; d_call: TRBD1; cdr3_length: 13
cdr3_aa: CASSFKGQREKLFF; cdr3_nt: TGTGCCAGCAGCTTTAAGGGACAGAGAGAAAAACTGTTTTTT; clone_size: few; v_call: TRBV7-8; j_call: TRBJ1-4; d_call: TRBD1; cdr3_length: 14
cdr3_aa: CASRWAGGSNNEQFF; cdr3_nt: TGTGCCAGCAGGTGGGCTGGCGGGTCCAACAATGAGCAGTTCTTC; clone_size: -; v_call: TRBV25-1; j_call: TRBJ2-1; d_call: -; cdr3_length: 15
cdr3_aa: CASSEGPGLKVADTQYF; cdr3_nt: TGTGCCAGCAGCGAGGGACCGGGACTAAAGGTCGCAGATACGCAGTATTTT; clone_size: -; v_call: TRBV7-9; j_call: TRBJ2-3; d_call: TRBD2; cdr3_length: 17
cdr3_aa: CASSVGSSGMTDTQYF; cdr3_nt: TGTGCCAGCAGCGTAGGTAGTAGCGGGATGACAGATACGCAGTATTTT; clone_size: -; v_call: TRBV9; j_call: TRBJ2-3; d_call: TRBD2; cdr3_length: 16
cdr3_aa: CASSHGTSDGEDSYEQYF; cdr3_nt: TGTGCCAGCAGCCACGGGACTAGCGATGGGGAGGACTCCTACGAGCAGTACTTC; clone_size: -; v_call: TRBV4-2; j_call: TRBJ2-7; d_call: TRBD2; cdr3_length: 18
cdr3_aa: CASSSGGQGVGEAFF; cdr3_nt: TGTGCCAGCAGCTCAGGGGGACAGGGGGTAGGTGAAGCTTTCTTT; clone_size: -; v_call: TRBV7-9; j_call: TRBJ1-1; d_call: TRBD1; cdr3_length: 15
cdr3_aa: CASSYTREGRKTQYF; cdr3_nt: TGTGCCAGCAGTTACACGCGGGAGGGCCGGAAGACCCAGTACTTC; clone_size: -; v_call: TRBV6-8; j_call: TRBJ2-5; d_call: TRBD2; cdr3_length: 15
cdr3_aa: CAISESDLPSYNEQFF; cdr3_nt: TGTGCCATCAGTGAGTCTGACTTACCATCCTACAATGAGCAGTTCTTC; clone_size: few; v_call: TRBV10-3; j_call: TRBJ2-1; d_call: -; cdr3_length: 16
cdr3_aa: CASSQGVAGVWAQYF; cdr3_nt: TGTGCCAGCAGCCAGGGGGTAGCGGGAGTGTGGGCGCAGTACTTC; clone_size: -; v_call: TRBV3-1; j_call: TRBJ2-5; d_call: TRBD2; cdr3_length: 15
cdr3_aa: CASRGLQGSGANVLTF; cdr3_nt: TGTGCCAGCAGAGGCCTTCAGGGTTCTGGGGCCAACGTCCTGACTTTC; clone_size: -; v_call: TRBV11-2; j_call: TRBJ2-6; d_call: -; cdr3_length: 16
cdr3_aa: CSVDGRLANYGYTF; cdr3_nt: TGCAGCGTTGACGGCAGGTTAGCTAACTATGGCTACACCTTC; clone_size: -; v_call: TRBV29-1; j_call: TRBJ1-2; d_call: -; cdr3_length: 14
cdr3_aa: CAISVRGEKLFF; cdr3_nt: TGTGCCATCAGTGTCAGAGGTGAAAAACTGTTTTTT; clone_size: many; v_call: TRBV10-3; j_call: TRBJ1-4; d_call: -; cdr3_length: 12
cdr3_aa: CASREQGGSSPLHF; cdr3_nt: TGTGCCAGCAGGGAACAGGGTGGAAGTTCACCCCTCCACTTT; clone_size: few; v_call: TRBV6-5; j_call: TRBJ1-6; d_call: -; cdr3_length: 14
cdr3_aa: CASSLGRMNEKLFF; cdr3_nt: TGTGCCAGCAGTTTGGGCCGTATGAATGAAAAACTGTTTTTT; clone_size: few; v_call: TRBV12-3/TRBV12-4; j_call: TRBJ1-4; d_call: -; cdr3_length: 14
cdr3_aa: CASREESGEFKPLHF; cdr3_nt: TGCGCCAGCAGAGAAGAGAGTGGGGAATTCAAGCCCCTCCACTTT; clone_size: -; v_call: TRBV5-1; j_call: TRBJ1-6; d_call: -; cdr3_length: 15
cdr3_aa: CASAGSGNEQFF; cdr3_nt: TGTGCCAGCGCAGGCTCGGGGAATGAGCAGTTCTTC; clone_size: -; v_call: TRBV6-1; j_call: TRBJ2-1; d_call: -; cdr3_length: 12
cdr3_aa: CASSAGGEEETQYF; cdr3_nt: TGTGCCAGCAGCGCAGGGGGCGAGGAAGAGACCCAGTACTTC; clone_size: -; v_call: TRBV11-3; j_call: TRBJ2-5; d_call: TRBD1; cdr3_length: 14
cdr3_aa: CASSKTSGPASLTAGTDTQYF; cdr3_nt: TGTGCCAGCAGTAAGACTAGCGGCCCCGCTAGTCTTACTGCTGGCACAGATACGCAGTATTTT; clone_size: -; v_call: TRBV6-1; j_call: TRBJ2-3; d_call: TRBD2; cdr3_length: 21